This T cell receptor beta chain is from a study of T-cell memory formation after mild COVID-19. MiXCR, applied by TCRdb to the 5' RACE reads, yields one record per CDR3 protein. The sample includes fewer than 650,000 distinct CDR3 sequences, about 20% of them seen just once. V lost 6 bases and J lost 5, with 19 bases in between. Germline values: CDR1 DFQATT, CDR2 SNEGSKA (reference sequence). This CDR3 has 14 amino acids. Specimen: PBMCs or a T cell subset sorted from them (not recorded which). This TCR was sampled from an adult woman who had mild COVID-19 (a few samples of this study predate the infection). Cell type and time point are not known. V and J are TRBV20-1 and TRBJ2-5; perhaps TRBD1 as D (6 bases). This CDR3 reads CSAGHRVIKETQYF. The CDR3 DNA is TGCAGTGCAGGCCACAGGGTAATTAAGGAGACCCAGTACTTC.